This TCR beta chain is drawn from a study of blood T cells in healthy people across ages. Notes on the study in general: Older age coincided with a roughly linear decline in TCR beta diversity per million T cells.

The germline CDR1 and CDR2 sequences are SGHRS and YFSETQ. V dropped 4 bases and J dropped 5; count of bases not matched to a gene: 7. The CDR3 is made up of 15 amino acids. Healthy individuals of Caucasian origin from Russia, aged about 6 to 100, served as donors. Then a second PCR, running roughly 7 to 12 cycles, was carried out with a sample-barcoded 5' primer and a J-beta primer mix. TCRdb re-called the 5' RACE reads through MiXCR, storing one row per CDR3 protein. Among about 930,000 distinct CDR3 sequences, 25% to 35% were seen once, and the ten largest hold about a tenth. This clonotype was detected ten times or more. Its target is not known. This sample also belongs to another study, concerning T cells of mothers and their children.

The receptor was derived from a woman aged 35 to 49 in good health. What was sequenced was blood. The chain employs TRBV5-1 and TRBJ2-1; 9 bases agree with TRBD1. CDR3 sequence reads: CASSPGQGHDNEQFF. CDR3 sequence (DNA): TGCGCCAGCAGCCCGGGACAGGGTCATGACAATGAGCAGTTCTTC.